Sequencing of this T cell receptor (beta chain) was carried out in a study of shared clonotypes between healthy human individuals. About the research overall: Each donor's CD8 memory used one plate, CD8 naive two, each CD4 subset three. Findings and limits, study-wide: Researchers found naive subsets generally carried larger estimated richness than memory subsets. Measured sharing among donors was expected to vary with sequencing depth.

At the deep level, the assay was run. Profiled with immunoSEQ multiplex PCR; TCRdb holds only in-frame clones, not every one. The sample lists 550,000 to 700,000 clones; 73% were seen once. Trimming left V 1 base short and J 5 bases short, with 8 bases between. The CDR3 runs 13 residues. Germline assignment: CDR1 LNHDA and CDR2 SQIVND (reference sequence). Comments on this clone: Its antigen is currently unknown.

Sequencing was performed on memory CD4+ T cells sorted from blood. The subset: CD45RA-negative fraction. The chain recombines TRBV19 with TRBJ2-5; TRBD2 might be the D (6 bases). The clonotype comes from a woman aged 30 to 39 in good health. For the CDR3, the DNA is TGTGCCAGTAGTATAGCGGGAGTGGAGACCCAGTACTTC. Residues: CASSIAGVETQYF.